The rows below give T cell receptor beta chains drawn from one sample of a study of blood T cell repertoires in COVID-19. Sequencing was performed with immunoSEQ multiplex PCR; in TCRdb, only in-frame clones are kept and a portion is missing. The sample shows about 34,000 clones, around 75% of them seen only once. The sequencing input was peripheral blood. These receptors were obtained from a man older than 75 with active or convalescent COVID-19. Both conserved end residues are part of each CDR3. The D gene is left open where the match is weak. The listing skips clone size in some rows; elsewhere it reads once, few, many or a size class.

clone_size: NA; v_call: TRBV18; d_call: TRBD1; j_call: TRBJ1-2; cdr3_aa: CASSLASGGDYGYTF; cdr3_nt: TGTGCCAGCTCACTTGCATCAGGGGGCGACTATGGCTACACCTTC
clone_size: NA; v_call: TRBV2; d_call: NA; j_call: TRBJ2-2; cdr3_aa: CARISDTGELFF; cdr3_nt: TGTGCCAGGATTAGCGACACCGGGGAGCTGTTTTTT
clone_size: NA; v_call: TRBV5-5; d_call: NA; j_call: TRBJ1-4; cdr3_aa: CASSLGGFDEKLFF; cdr3_nt: TGTGCCAGCAGCTTAGGGGGATTTGATGAAAAACTGTTTTTT
clone_size: NA; v_call: TRBV2; d_call: TRBD2; j_call: TRBJ2-1; cdr3_aa: CASSGTSGSKYEQFF; cdr3_nt: TGTGCCAGCAGTGGGACTAGCGGGAGTAAGTATGAGCAGTTCTTC
clone_size: NA; v_call: TRBV10-1; d_call: TRBD1; j_call: TRBJ2-7; cdr3_aa: CASSDSTGFMHEQYF; cdr3_nt: TGCGCCAGCAGTGACTCGACAGGGTTCATGCACGAGCAGTACTTC
clone_size: NA; v_call: TRBV7-8; d_call: NA; j_call: TRBJ2-1; cdr3_aa: CASSPKSDIGNSYNEQFF; cdr3_nt: TGTGCCAGCAGCCCTAAGTCGGACATAGGGAACTCCTACAATGAGCAGTTCTTC
clone_size: NA; v_call: TRBV9; d_call: NA; j_call: TRBJ2-3; cdr3_aa: CASSVTRGDTQYF; cdr3_nt: TGTGCCAGCAGCGTAACCAGGGGAGATACGCAGTATTTT
clone_size: NA; v_call: TRBV5-4; d_call: NA; j_call: TRBJ2-5; cdr3_aa: CASSLADATGETQYF; cdr3_nt: TGTGCCAGCAGCTTGGCCGACGCTACAGGGGAGACCCAGTACTTC
clone_size: once; v_call: TRBV14; d_call: TRBD2; j_call: TRBJ2-5; cdr3_aa: CASSHAGGVQETQYF; cdr3_nt: TGTGCCAGCAGCCACGCGGGAGGGGTCCAAGAGACCCAGTACTTC
clone_size: few; v_call: TRBV12-5; d_call: TRBD1; j_call: TRBJ2-2; cdr3_aa: CASARIHPGQGNTGELFF; cdr3_nt: TGTGCTAGTGCTCGGATCCACCCGGGACAGGGGAACACCGGGGAGCTGTTTTTT
clone_size: NA; v_call: TRBV11-2; d_call: NA; j_call: TRBJ2-2; cdr3_aa: CASSFQGGNTGELFF; cdr3_nt: TGTGCCAGCAGCTTCCAGGGCGGGAACACCGGGGAGCTGTTTTTT
clone_size: NA; v_call: TRBV7-8; d_call: TRBD2; j_call: TRBJ2-3; cdr3_aa: CASSIIAGFIDTQYF; cdr3_nt: TGTGCCAGCAGCATAATAGCGGGATTCATAGATACGCAGTATTTT
clone_size: NA; v_call: TRBV27; d_call: TRBD1; j_call: TRBJ2-1; cdr3_aa: CASSPRTGSYNEQFF; cdr3_nt: TGTGCCAGCAGTCCCCGGACAGGGTCCTACAATGAGCAGTTCTTC
clone_size: NA; v_call: TRBV5-6; d_call: TRBD2; j_call: TRBJ2-1; cdr3_aa: CASSLYSGRLFFNEQFF; cdr3_nt: TGTGCCAGCAGCCTATATAGCGGGAGACTATTTTTTAATGAGCAGTTCTTC
clone_size: NA; v_call: TRBV21-1; d_call: NA; j_call: TRBJ1-5; cdr3_aa: CASSKGHRGRRNQPQHF; cdr3_nt: TGTGCCAGCAGCAAAGGTCATCGGGGTAGGCGCAATCAGCCCCAGCATTTT
clone_size: NA; v_call: TRBV28; d_call: TRBD1; j_call: TRBJ1-2; cdr3_aa: CASNPGGHSYGYTF; cdr3_nt: TGTGCCAGCAACCCAGGGGGACACAGCTATGGCTACACCTTC
clone_size: NA; v_call: TRBV10-1; d_call: NA; j_call: TRBJ2-1; cdr3_aa: CASSESHRETEQFF; cdr3_nt: TGCGCCAGCAGTGAGTCACACAGGGAGACTGAGCAGTTCTTC
clone_size: NA; v_call: TRBV5-1; d_call: NA; j_call: TRBJ2-7; cdr3_aa: CASSLAGEFHYEQYF; cdr3_nt: TGCGCCAGCAGCTTGGCCGGGGAATTCCACTACGAGCAGTACTTC
clone_size: NA; v_call: TRBV11-3; d_call: NA; j_call: TRBJ2-5; cdr3_aa: CASSPTDRQETQYF; cdr3_nt: TGTGCCAGCAGCCCAACAGACAGGCAAGAGACCCAGTACTTC
clone_size: medium-sized; v_call: TRBV9; d_call: NA; j_call: TRBJ2-7; cdr3_aa: CASSAGRQGWDEQYF; cdr3_nt: TGTGCCAGCAGCGCTGGTAGGCAGGGGTGGGACGAGCAGTACTTC
clone_size: few; v_call: TRBV4-1; d_call: NA; j_call: TRBJ2-7; cdr3_aa: CASSPAHLGTYEQYF; cdr3_nt: TGCGCCAGCAGCCCCGCTCACCTAGGAACCTACGAGCAGTACTTC
clone_size: few; v_call: TRBV5-1; d_call: TRBD1; j_call: TRBJ1-3; cdr3_aa: CASSPGQGATSGNTIYF; cdr3_nt: TGCGCCAGCAGCCCTGGCCAGGGGGCTACCTCTGGAAACACCATATATTTT
clone_size: NA; v_call: TRBV3-1/TRBV3-2; d_call: NA; j_call: TRBJ2-1; cdr3_aa: CASSQDQVQPFF; cdr3_nt: TGTGCCAGCAGCCAAGATCAGGTTCAACCGTTCTTC
clone_size: NA; v_call: TRBV5-1; d_call: TRBD1; j_call: TRBJ2-3; cdr3_aa: CASSTGQGPSTDTQYF; cdr3_nt: TGCGCCAGCAGCACGGGACAGGGACCTAGCACAGATACGCAGTATTTT
clone_size: NA; v_call: TRBV28; d_call: NA; j_call: TRBJ2-3; cdr3_aa: CASRYNRGTDTQYF; cdr3_nt: TGTGCCAGCAGATACAACAGGGGCACAGATACGCAGTATTTT
clone_size: few; v_call: TRBV6-5; d_call: TRBD1; j_call: TRBJ1-1; cdr3_aa: CASMKQGMNTEAFF; cdr3_nt: TGTGCCAGCATGAAACAGGGGATGAACACTGAAGCTTTCTTT
clone_size: NA; v_call: TRBV28; d_call: NA; j_call: TRBJ1-2; cdr3_aa: CASSLDSYGYTF; cdr3_nt: TGTGCCAGCAGTTTAGACAGCTATGGCTACACCTTC
clone_size: once; v_call: TRBV3-1/TRBV3-2; d_call: TRBD2; j_call: TRBJ2-7; cdr3_aa: CASSPGLAGDNYEQYF; cdr3_nt: TGTGCCAGCAGCCCGGGACTAGCGGGAGACAATTACGAGCAGTACTTC
clone_size: NA; v_call: TRBV29-1; d_call: TRBD2; j_call: TRBJ2-1; cdr3_aa: CSVVGGRSVDEQFF; cdr3_nt: TGCAGCGTTGTAGGCGGGAGGTCAGTCGATGAGCAGTTCTTC
clone_size: once; v_call: TRBV7-9; d_call: NA; j_call: TRBJ1-1; cdr3_aa: CASSWTVMNTEAFF; cdr3_nt: TGTGCCAGCAGCTGGACAGTCATGAACACTGAAGCTTTCTTT
clone_size: NA; v_call: TRBV10-3; d_call: NA; j_call: TRBJ2-1; cdr3_aa: CAIRPSHENNEQFF; cdr3_nt: TGTGCCATCAGACCCAGTCACGAAAACAATGAGCAGTTCTTC
clone_size: NA; v_call: TRBV28; d_call: TRBD2; j_call: TRBJ2-1; cdr3_aa: CASSSLAGGLDEQFF; cdr3_nt: TGTGCCAGCAGTTCCCTAGCGGGAGGACTGGATGAGCAGTTCTTC
clone_size: NA; v_call: TRBV5-1; d_call: NA; j_call: TRBJ2-2; cdr3_aa: CASSLDFRDTVITNTGELFF; cdr3_nt: TGCGCCAGCAGCTTGGATTTCCGGGACACGGTAATAACGAACACCGGGGAGCTGTTTTTT
clone_size: few; v_call: TRBV7-9; d_call: TRBD1; j_call: TRBJ2-7; cdr3_aa: CASSLERGTALYF; cdr3_nt: TGTGCCAGCAGCTTGGAAAGGGGGACAGCCCTTTACTTC
clone_size: NA; v_call: TRBV6-2/TRBV6-3; d_call: NA; j_call: TRBJ2-3; cdr3_aa: CASSYGHRGSTDTQYF; cdr3_nt: TGTGCCAGCAGTTACGGTCATCGCGGGAGCACAGATACGCAGTATTTT
clone_size: NA; v_call: TRBV13; d_call: NA; j_call: TRBJ2-1; cdr3_aa: CASSVEAYEQFF; cdr3_nt: TGTGCCAGCAGCGTGGAGGCCTATGAGCAGTTCTTC
clone_size: NA; v_call: TRBV28; d_call: NA; j_call: TRBJ1-2; cdr3_aa: CASSFLPTDYGYTF; cdr3_nt: TGTGCCAGCAGTTTTTTGCCCACGGACTATGGCTACACCTTC
clone_size: few; v_call: TRBV4-2; d_call: NA; j_call: TRBJ2-1; cdr3_aa: CASSHGMLAHNEQFF; cdr3_nt: TGTGCCAGCAGCCATGGGATGCTAGCGCACAATGAGCAGTTCTTC
clone_size: NA; v_call: TRBV10-1; d_call: NA; j_call: TRBJ2-7; cdr3_aa: CASSAGQSYYEQYF; cdr3_nt: TGCGCCAGCAGTGCAGGGCAATCATACTACGAGCAGTACTTC
clone_size: NA; v_call: TRBV28; d_call: NA; j_call: TRBJ2-7; cdr3_aa: CASSRKLQYF; cdr3_nt: TGTGCCAGCAGCCGAAAGCTGCAGTACTTC
clone_size: NA; v_call: TRBV7-8; d_call: NA; j_call: TRBJ2-5; cdr3_aa: CASSLGEPQETQYF; cdr3_nt: TGTGCCAGCAGCTTAGGGGAGCCCCAAGAGACCCAGTACTTC
clone_size: NA; v_call: TRBV6-5; d_call: TRBD2; j_call: TRBJ2-2; cdr3_aa: CASSYSGTSVSGELFF; cdr3_nt: TGTGCCAGCAGTTACTCCGGGACTAGCGTTTCCGGGGAGCTGTTTTTT
clone_size: NA; v_call: TRBV11-3; d_call: NA; j_call: TRBJ2-1; cdr3_aa: CASSLVEGAEQFF; cdr3_nt: TGTGCCAGCAGCTTAGTAGAAGGGGCTGAGCAGTTCTTC
clone_size: NA; v_call: TRBV16; d_call: NA; j_call: TRBJ1-2; cdr3_aa: CASSQGSNYGYTF; cdr3_nt: TGTGCCAGCAGCCAAGGCAGTAACTATGGCTACACCTTC
clone_size: NA; v_call: TRBV7-9; d_call: NA; j_call: TRBJ2-7; cdr3_aa: CASSLGGTTYEQYF; cdr3_nt: TGTGCCAGCAGCTTAGGGGGGACAACCTACGAGCAGTACTTC
clone_size: NA; v_call: TRBV2; d_call: NA; j_call: TRBJ2-7; cdr3_aa: CASRGLTGYEQYF; cdr3_nt: TGTGCCAGCAGGGGACTAACAGGGTACGAGCAGTACTTC
clone_size: once; v_call: TRBV10-3; d_call: TRBD1; j_call: TRBJ2-7; cdr3_aa: CAISETIRQGVRKQYF; cdr3_nt: TGTGCCATCAGTGAGACGATAAGACAGGGAGTACGGAAGCAGTACTTC
clone_size: NA; v_call: TRBV4-2; d_call: TRBD2; j_call: TRBJ2-2; cdr3_aa: CASSQATSGTTGELFF; cdr3_nt: TGTGCCAGCAGCCAAGCGACTAGCGGGACCACCGGGGAGCTGTTTTTT
clone_size: NA; v_call: TRBV7-9; d_call: TRBD2; j_call: TRBJ2-1; cdr3_aa: CASSLAGGDNEQFF; cdr3_nt: TGTGCCAGCAGCTTAGCGGGAGGGGACAATGAGCAGTTCTTC
clone_size: once; v_call: TRBV24-1; d_call: NA; j_call: TRBJ2-7; cdr3_aa: CATSDLSPGGEQYF; cdr3_nt: TGTGCCACCAGTGATTTGTCCCCCGGGGGCGAGCAGTACTTC
clone_size: NA; v_call: TRBV6-5; d_call: TRBD2; j_call: TRBJ2-7; cdr3_aa: CASTPSSGYEQYF; cdr3_nt: TGTGCCAGCACTCCGTCTAGCGGTTACGAGCAGTACTTC
clone_size: NA; v_call: TRBV3-1/TRBV3-2; d_call: TRBD1; j_call: TRBJ1-5; cdr3_aa: CASSTQGAGQPQHF; cdr3_nt: TGTGCCAGCAGCACACAGGGGGCAGGACAGCCCCAGCATTTT
clone_size: NA; v_call: TRBV3-1/TRBV3-2; d_call: TRBD2; j_call: TRBJ2-7; cdr3_aa: CASSLRPGLVPYEQYF; cdr3_nt: TGTGCCAGCAGCCTCCGGCCGGGACTAGTTCCCTACGAGCAGTACTTC
clone_size: NA; v_call: TRBV13; d_call: TRBD2; j_call: TRBJ2-1; cdr3_aa: CASSSLGTSGTGGEQFF; cdr3_nt: TGTGCCAGCAGCTCCCTCGGTACTAGCGGGACAGGAGGTGAGCAGTTCTTC